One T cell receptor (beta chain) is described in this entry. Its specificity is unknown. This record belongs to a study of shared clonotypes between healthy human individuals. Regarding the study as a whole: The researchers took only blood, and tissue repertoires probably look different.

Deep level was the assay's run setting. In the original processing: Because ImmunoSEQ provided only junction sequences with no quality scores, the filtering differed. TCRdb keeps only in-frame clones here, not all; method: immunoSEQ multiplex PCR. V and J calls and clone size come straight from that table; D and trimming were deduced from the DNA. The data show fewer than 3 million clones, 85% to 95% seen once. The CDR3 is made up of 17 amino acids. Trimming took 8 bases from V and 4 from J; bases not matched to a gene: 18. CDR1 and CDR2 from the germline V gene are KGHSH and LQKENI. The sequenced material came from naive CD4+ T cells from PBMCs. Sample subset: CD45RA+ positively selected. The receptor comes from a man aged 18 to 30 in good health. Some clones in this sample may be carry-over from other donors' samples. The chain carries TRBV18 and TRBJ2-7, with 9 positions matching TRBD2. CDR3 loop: CASPNGGGRVSPYEQYF. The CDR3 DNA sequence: TGTGCCAGCCCGAATGGGGGCGGGAGGGTGAGCCCTTACGAGCAGTACTTC. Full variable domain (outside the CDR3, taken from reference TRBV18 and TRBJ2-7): NAGVMQNPRHLVRRRGQEARLRCSPMKGHSHVYWYRQLPEEGLKFMVYLQKENIIDESGMPKERFSAEFPKEGPSILRIQQVVRGDSAAYFCASPNGGGRVSPYEQYFGPGTRLTVT.